This is a list of T cell receptor beta chains from one sample in a study of cytomegalovirus exposure and HLA in healthy donors. The assay was immunoSEQ multiplex PCR, and TCRdb's table has in-frame clones only and misses some. In the table there are roughly 150,000 clones, about 89% of which are singletons. Sequences were obtained from PBMCs. These receptors all come from a woman under 30 in good health and CMV-seropositive. Both conserved end residues are part of each CDR3. D genes are given only for firm matches. Some rows have no size entry. The others give once, few or many, or a class for an expanded clone.

size: NA
V: TRBV27
D: TRBD1
J: TRBJ1-4
DNA: TGTGCCAGCACTGGCACTTCCGGGACAGTTAATGAAAAACTGTTTTTT
CDR3: CASTGTSGTVNEKLFF

size: few
V: TRBV5-1
D: TRBD1
J: TRBJ2-7
DNA: TGCGCCAGCAGCTATTTCTCGGGACAGGGAGACTACGAGCAGTACTTC
CDR3: CASSYFSGQGDYEQYF

size: once
V: TRBV5-5
D: NA
J: TRBJ1-1
DNA: TGTGCCAGCAGCTTGGAGGGGAATTTCGCTTTCTTT
CDR3: CASSLEGNFAFF

size: NA
V: TRBV4-3
D: TRBD1
J: TRBJ2-2
DNA: TGCGCCAGCAGCCAAGAAGGACAGGGCACCGGGGAGCTGTTTTTT
CDR3: CASSQEGQGTGELFF

size: NA
V: TRBV6-1
D: NA
J: TRBJ2-5
DNA: TGTGCCAGCCTTAGGGCGGGCGCGGGGGAGACCCAGTACTTC
CDR3: CASLRAGAGETQYF

size: NA
V: TRBV7-9
D: TRBD1
J: TRBJ2-3
DNA: TGTGCCAGCAGTGACCCGGACAGGTCGAGCACAGATACGCAGTATTTT
CDR3: CASSDPDRSSTDTQYF

size: NA
V: TRBV11-2
D: NA
J: TRBJ2-7
DNA: TGTGCCAGCAGCTTAGCCCCTTACCGGGACACCAGTCAGTACTTC
CDR3: CASSLAPYRDTSQYF

size: NA
V: TRBV5-1
D: NA
J: TRBJ1-4
DNA: TGCGCCAGCAGCTTGGACCGGAACAGTAATGAAAAACTGTTTTTT
CDR3: CASSLDRNSNEKLFF

size: NA
V: TRBV19
D: NA
J: TRBJ1-3
DNA: TGTGCCAGTACATGGCTGCCCTCTGGAAACACCATATATTTT
CDR3: CASTWLPSGNTIYF

size: NA
V: TRBV11-3
D: TRBD2
J: TRBJ2-7
DNA: TGTGCCAGCAGCTTAACTAGCGGGAGTCCTGGGCAGTACTTC
CDR3: CASSLTSGSPGQYF

size: NA
V: TRBV6-1
D: NA
J: TRBJ2-7
DNA: TGTGCCAGCAGCGCGACCCGGGACAAGTCCTACGAGCAGTACTTC
CDR3: CASSATRDKSYEQYF

size: once
V: TRBV6-5
D: TRBD1
J: TRBJ1-2
DNA: TGTGCCAGCACCAGACAGGGGTACTATGGCTACACCTTC
CDR3: CASTRQGYYGYTF

size: NA
V: TRBV15
D: TRBD1
J: TRBJ1-2
DNA: TGTGCCACCAGCAGAGACAGGGGGGGCTACACCTTC
CDR3: CATSRDRGGYTF

size: once
V: TRBV7-2
D: NA
J: TRBJ1-1
DNA: TGTGCCAGCAGCCTGACAGGCCACACTGAAGCTTTCTTT
CDR3: CASSLTGHTEAFF

size: NA
V: TRBV7-8
D: NA
J: TRBJ2-3
DNA: TGTGCCAGCACCTTCGCGGGGGCCTCGACAGATACGCAGTATTTT
CDR3: CASTFAGASTDTQYF

size: NA
V: TRBV6-1
D: TRBD2
J: TRBJ2-7
DNA: TGTGCCAGCAAAGTTCAAGCGGGGGGCACCTACGAGCAGTACTTC
CDR3: CASKVQAGGTYEQYF

size: NA
V: TRBV7-2
D: NA
J: TRBJ2-7
DNA: TGTGCCAGCAGACCCGGGATTTCGGACTTTCTCAGCTCCTACGAGCAGTACTTC
CDR3: CASRPGISDFLSSYEQYF

size: NA
V: TRBV19
D: TRBD1
J: TRBJ1-5
DNA: TGTGCCAGTAGTTCCAACTACCGGACAGGGCTTCCTAATCAGCCCCAGCATTTT
CDR3: CASSSNYRTGLPNQPQHF

size: NA
V: TRBV5-1
D: TRBD2
J: TRBJ2-2
DNA: TGCGCCAGCAGCTTACGGGCTAGCGGGAGCAGCGGGGAGCTGTTTTTT
CDR3: CASSLRASGSSGELFF

size: NA
V: TRBV6-1
D: TRBD2
J: TRBJ2-1
DNA: TGTGCCAGCAGGACTAGCGGGACGCCACGGGAGCAGTTCTTC
CDR3: CASRTSGTPREQFF

size: NA
V: TRBV28
D: TRBD2
J: TRBJ2-1
DNA: TGTGCCAGCAGCCTCAGGACTAGATCATACAATGAGCAGTTCTTC
CDR3: CASSLRTRSYNEQFF

size: NA
V: TRBV29-1
D: TRBD1
J: TRBJ2-1
DNA: TGCAGCGGGGGAGGGTTCGGGACAGGGTTTTATGATGAGCAGTTCTTC
CDR3: CSGGGFGTGFYDEQFF

size: NA
V: TRBV11-2
D: NA
J: TRBJ2-2
DNA: TGTGCCAGCAGCGCGGGACAGAGGTCGAACACCGGGGAGCTGTTTTTT
CDR3: CASSAGQRSNTGELFF

size: NA
V: TRBV5-4
D: NA
J: TRBJ2-1
DNA: TGTGCCAGCAGCTTGTTTCGGGGGGCGCGGGACAATGAGCAGTTCTTC
CDR3: CASSLFRGARDNEQFF

size: NA
V: TRBV5-5
D: TRBD2
J: TRBJ2-7
DNA: TGTGCCAGCAGCTTGGAGCCTCTGTGGCGGGAGTCTTACGAGCAGTACTTC
CDR3: CASSLEPLWRESYEQYF

size: NA
V: TRBV5-1
D: NA
J: TRBJ2-2
DNA: TGCGCCAGCTGCGTGAAACCGTTGACCGGGGAGCTGTTTTTT
CDR3: CASCVKPLTGELFF

size: NA
V: TRBV2
D: NA
J: TRBJ2-2
DNA: TGTGCCAGCAGTGAAAGGGGCCTTGGCAGCACCGGGGAGCTGTTTTTT
CDR3: CASSERGLGSTGELFF

size: NA
V: TRBV29-1
D: TRBD2
J: TRBJ2-7
DNA: TGCAGCGTTTCCGATCCGGGACTAGTCACGTACGAGCAGTACTTC
CDR3: CSVSDPGLVTYEQYF

size: once
V: TRBV10-3
D: NA
J: TRBJ1-2
DNA: TGTGCCATCAGTGAGTCAGGCAGGGAAGGCTATGGCTACACCTTC
CDR3: CAISESGREGYGYTF

size: NA
V: TRBV19
D: NA
J: TRBJ1-3
DNA: TGTGCCAGTAGTATTGGTCGCAACACCGTCTCTGGAAACACCATATATTTT
CDR3: CASSIGRNTVSGNTIYF

size: NA
V: TRBV7-2
D: NA
J: TRBJ1-3
DNA: TGTGCCAGCAGCTTACGTCCGGGGGGTCGGGGAAACACCATATATTTT
CDR3: CASSLRPGGRGNTIYF

size: NA
V: TRBV4-2
D: TRBD2
J: TRBJ2-3
DNA: TGTGCCAGCAGCCAAGATCTACGCAGGACTAGCGGGAGTGATACGCAGTATTTT
CDR3: CASSQDLRRTSGSDTQYF

size: NA
V: TRBV28
D: TRBD1
J: TRBJ1-1
DNA: TGTGCCAGCAGTTTATTTCAGGGGGCGAGGACTGAAGCTTTCTTT
CDR3: CASSLFQGARTEAFF

size: once
V: TRBV15
D: TRBD1
J: TRBJ2-5
DNA: TGTGCCACCAGCAGAGATAGGGGGCAGGCGGAGACCCAGTACTTC
CDR3: CATSRDRGQAETQYF

size: NA
V: TRBV9
D: TRBD2
J: TRBJ2-1
DNA: TGTGCCAGCAGCGTCTCTTCGGGGGGACTAGCCCAAAACAATGAGCAGTTCTTC
CDR3: CASSVSSGGLAQNNEQFF

size: NA
V: TRBV9
D: TRBD2
J: TRBJ2-1
DNA: TGTGCCAGCAGCGTAGGGCCTAGCGGGCAGTTAAGCTCCTACAATGAGCAGTTCTTC
CDR3: CASSVGPSGQLSSYNEQFF

size: once
V: TRBV6-5
D: NA
J: TRBJ2-1
DNA: TGTGCCAGCAGGGGGAGCTCCTACAATGAGCAGTTCTTC
CDR3: CASRGSSYNEQFF

size: NA
V: TRBV10-1
D: NA
J: TRBJ2-2
DNA: TGCGCCAGCAGTGAGGGAGACAGGATGGTCACCGGGGAGCTGTTTTTT
CDR3: CASSEGDRMVTGELFF

size: many
V: TRBV6-5
D: TRBD2
J: TRBJ2-5
DNA: TGTGCCAGCAGCTACTCAGGGACTAGCGGGAGTGAGACCCAGTACTTC
CDR3: CASSYSGTSGSETQYF

size: NA
V: TRBV30
D: NA
J: TRBJ2-7
DNA: TGTGCCTGGAGTGTACTTAGCGGACCCTCCTACGAGCAGTACTTC
CDR3: CAWSVLSGPSYEQYF

size: NA
V: TRBV27
D: TRBD2
J: TRBJ2-3
DNA: TGTGCCAGCAGTTTAGATGGACTAGCGCCCACAAGCACAGATACGCAGTATTTT
CDR3: CASSLDGLAPTSTDTQYF

size: NA
V: TRBV2
D: NA
J: TRBJ1-2
DNA: TGTGCCAGCAGTTTTCGAAAGGCGGATGGCTACACCTTC
CDR3: CASSFRKADGYTF

size: once
V: TRBV30
D: NA
J: TRBJ2-6
DNA: TGTGCCTGGAGTGGGAGCGTCTCTGGGGCCAACGTCCTGACTTTC
CDR3: CAWSGSVSGANVLTF

size: NA
V: TRBV19
D: TRBD1
J: TRBJ2-7
DNA: TGTGCCAGTAGTATCCCCGGGACAGGGCTTGACGAGCAGTACTTC
CDR3: CASSIPGTGLDEQYF

size: NA
V: TRBV4-1
D: NA
J: TRBJ2-3
DNA: TGCGCCAGCAGCCAAGTTATTCAGGTCACAGATACGCAGTATTTT
CDR3: CASSQVIQVTDTQYF

size: NA
V: TRBV7-8
D: NA
J: TRBJ1-2
DNA: TGTGCCAGCAGCTTAGGAGAGGGGACTGGTGGCTACACCTTC
CDR3: CASSLGEGTGGYTF

size: few
V: TRBV6-4
D: TRBD2
J: TRBJ2-2
DNA: TGTGCCAGCAGTGCACTAGCGGATACCGGGGAGCTGTTTTTT
CDR3: CASSALADTGELFF

size: NA
V: TRBV19
D: NA
J: TRBJ1-2
DNA: TGTGCCAGTAACAAAGTGGGGCCAGCCTCTGCTTATGGCTACACCTTC
CDR3: CASNKVGPASAYGYTF

size: NA
V: TRBV7-9
D: TRBD1
J: TRBJ1-2
DNA: TGTGCCAGCAGCATAATTGGGACAGGGCAGTCAGTCACCTTC
CDR3: CASSIIGTGQSVTF

size: NA
V: TRBV4-2
D: TRBD2
J: TRBJ2-7
DNA: TGTGCCAGCAGCCAGGAGCGGGAGGGCCGCCGCGAGCAGTACTTC
CDR3: CASSQEREGRREQYF

size: NA
V: TRBV4-2
D: TRBD2
J: TRBJ2-3
DNA: TGTGCCAGCAGCCTCGCCAGGCTAGCGGGAACTAGCACAGATACGCAGTATTTT
CDR3: CASSLARLAGTSTDTQYF

size: NA
V: TRBV6-1
D: NA
J: TRBJ1-1
DNA: TGTGCCAGCAGTGACCTGGGCGACGTCGCTTTCTTT
CDR3: CASSDLGDVAFF

size: NA
V: TRBV7-8
D: TRBD1
J: TRBJ2-2
DNA: TGTGCCAGCGTCGCGACAGGGAAGGAGGCCGGGGAGCTGTTTTTT
CDR3: CASVATGKEAGELFF

size: NA
V: TRBV7-8
D: NA
J: TRBJ2-7
DNA: TGTGCCAGCAGCTCGAAGGGACACCGCTACGAGCAGTACTTC
CDR3: CASSSKGHRYEQYF

size: NA
V: TRBV25-1
D: NA
J: TRBJ1-1
DNA: TGTGCCAGCAGTCAGTTTACGGCTACTATGAACACTGAAGCTTTCTTT
CDR3: CASSQFTATMNTEAFF

size: many
V: TRBV6-6
D: NA
J: TRBJ2-1
DNA: TGTGCCAGCAGTAAGGAGGGCCACAATGAGCAGTTCTTC
CDR3: CASSKEGHNEQFF

size: NA
V: TRBV19
D: NA
J: TRBJ1-4
DNA: TGTGCCAGTAGTGGGAGGGAGGGGGAAAAACTGTTTTTT
CDR3: CASSGREGEKLFF

size: NA
V: TRBV19
D: TRBD2
J: TRBJ2-1
DNA: TGTGCCAGTAGTCGATGGACTAGCGGGAGGGCCGTGTACAATGAGCAGTTCTTC
CDR3: CASSRWTSGRAVYNEQFF